This T cell receptor (beta chain) appears in the sequencing data of a study of cytomegalovirus exposure and HLA in healthy donors. The study ran its PCR with 60 Vbeta and 13 Jbeta primers. Sequenced by immunoSEQ multiplex PCR; TCRdb stores in-frame clones only, minus some. The repertoire consists of under 150,000 clones, with 80% occurring once and the leading ten covering over 2.5%. This clone was seen only a few times. The V and J ends lost 9 bases and 9 bases, in that order; junction bases with no gene match: 5. The CDR3 totals 11 residues. CDR1 is MDHEN, CDR2 SYDVKM, per germline. This TCR was recovered from a male donor in good health and CMV-seronegative. The chain combines TRBV28 with TRBJ2-1; TRBD1 matches 7 bases. Sequencing was done on a sample of PBMCs. Here the CDR3 reads CASRRTGEQFF. In nucleotides, the CDR3 is TGTGCCAGTCGAAGGACAGGTGAGCAGTTCTTC.